The sample holds a few counts of the clone carrying this T cell receptor (beta chain). Using immunoSEQ multiplex PCR, the repertoire was profiled, and TCRdb retains in-frame clones only, with some absent. The table shows under 200,000 clones, with more than 65% occurring only once. The data stem from a study of cytotoxic CD8 clonotypes in ibrutinib-treated CLL. Across the study: Patients attained some 25 partial and 2 complete responses; at median approximately 70 months, around 15 remained remitted while roughly 12 progressed.

The trim removed 3 bases at V and 1 base at J, leaving 0 bases unmatched. Germline V gene lookup returns CDR1 SGHVS and CDR2 FQNEAQ. This CDR3 contains 15 residues. This chain joins TRBV7-8 and TRBJ1-3; 10 bases line up with TRBD1. This TCR came from a human donor with chronic lymphocytic leukemia. Sequences were derived from PBMCs, sampled after 12 months of ibrutinib treatment. The CDR3 DNA sequence: TGTGCCAGCAGCTTGGGACAGGGGTCTGGAAACACCATATATTTT. Translating it yields CASSLGQGSGNTIYF.